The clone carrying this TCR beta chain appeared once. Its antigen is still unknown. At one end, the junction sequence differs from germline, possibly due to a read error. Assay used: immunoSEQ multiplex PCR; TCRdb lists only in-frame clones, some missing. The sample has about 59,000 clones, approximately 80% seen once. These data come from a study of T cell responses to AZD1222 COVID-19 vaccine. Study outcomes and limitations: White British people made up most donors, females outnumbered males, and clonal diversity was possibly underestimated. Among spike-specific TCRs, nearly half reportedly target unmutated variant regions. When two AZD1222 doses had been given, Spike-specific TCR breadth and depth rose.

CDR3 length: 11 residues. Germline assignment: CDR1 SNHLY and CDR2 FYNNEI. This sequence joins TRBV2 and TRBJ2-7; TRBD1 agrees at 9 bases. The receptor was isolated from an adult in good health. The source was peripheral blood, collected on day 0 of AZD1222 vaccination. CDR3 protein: CASSSLGQGRF. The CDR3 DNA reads TGTGCCAGCAGTTCCCTTGGACAGGGGCGGTTC.